The 2 T cell receptor beta chains in this list originate from one sample, sequenced in a study of blood T cell repertoires in COVID-19 (TCRdb year 2020). Libraries were made using the immunoSEQ multiplex PCR assay. Drawn from immuneACCESS, this table holds only the in-frame rearrangements with V and J called that TCRdb kept. Clones are partly lost; checked studies trace under half to an unresolved V gene and leave the rest unexplained. The sample yields around 360,000 clones; about 87% were counted once. Roughly a tenth of the sample is taken by the ten largest. The sequenced material came from peripheral blood. These receptors all stem from a woman between 25 and 40 years old with COVID-19, enrolled during active disease.

The V gene is TRBV4-3, the J gene TRBJ2-1; D is perhaps TRBD2 (6 bases). CDR3 length equals 16 residues. CDR1 is LGHNA and CDR2 is YSLEER in the germline V gene. The V end was cut by 3 bases, the J end by 8 bases, with 20 bases between. The CDR3 reads CASSHALAGLGHEQFF. CDR3 bases: TGCGCCAGCAGCCATGCACTAGCAGGGTTAGGCCATGAGCAGTTCTTC.

The V and J genes are TRBV7-9 and TRBJ1-2; D might be TRBD1 (5 bases). V was shortened by 4 bases and J by 8 bases, with 20 bases between the two germline ends. This CDR3 comprises 15 residues. CDR1 is SEHNR and CDR2 is FQNEAQ in the germline V gene (reference sequence). The CDR3 DNA reads as TGTGCCAGCAGCTCCGTCATCGGGGGTTCTCTGGGCTACACCTTC. It is translated as CASSSVIGGSLGYTF.